This T cell receptor beta chain is from a study of CD8 T cells in ankylosing spondylitis. Findings and limits, study-wide: Ankylosing spondylitis blood seemed to carry a telltale TCR beta motif made of roughly eight highly homologous variants. Researchers reportedly found disease-linked clones significantly enriched in matched ankylosing spondylitis synovial fluid. Prior work had noted some motif variants in reactive arthritis blood and synovial fluid. Researchers report that disease-linked clones proved CD8+ and relatively rare in peripheral blood.

Quantitative 5'-RACE with molecular barcodes produced the TCR beta libraries. TCRdb used MiXCR to reprocess the 5' RACE reads, holding one entry per CDR3 protein. The sample consists of about 540,000 distinct CDR3 sequences, roughly 13% of them appearing once. This clonotype occurred many times. Its target is not known. The V end lost 4 bases, the J end lost 15 bases, and 7 bases lay between the germline ends. CDR3 length equals 8 residues. The germline CDR1 and CDR2 sequences are DFQATT and SNEGSKA (reference sequence). The rearrangement joins TRBV20-1 to TRBJ2-1; no clear D. This receptor was obtained from a male donor with ankylosing spondylitis. Sequences were obtained from blood, either unsorted or a sorted T cell fraction (not recorded which). CDR3 bases: TGCAGTGCTATGGGTGGGTTCTTC. Protein product: CSAMGGFF.